This TCR beta chain was identified during a study of blood T cell repertoires in COVID-19. Whole-study context: PBMCs, B-cell-depleted T cells, or T cells were the source of the cDNA or gDNA that made up the material.

This clone occurred once. Germline CDR1 and CDR2: SNHLY and FYNNEI. V dropped 3 bases and J dropped 8 bases, with 8 bases sitting between them. The CDR3 covers 13 residues. Per the original data handling: How many nucleated cells were present was estimated from reference gene primer amplification. Produced via immunoSEQ multiplex PCR; TCRdb's table is partial and in-frame only. V and J calls and clone size are given by that table; D and trimming were obtained from the DNA. The sample yields some 300,000 clones, more than 85% seen once. The chain combines TRBV2 with TRBJ1-6; perhaps TRBD1 as D (6 bases). The source material was peripheral blood. The source of this sequence is a man aged 65 to 85 with acute or convalescent COVID-19. For the CDR3, the DNA is TGTGCCAGCAGTGACAGGGGTGATTCACCCCTCCACTTT. Protein product: CASSDRGDSPLHF.